This TCR beta chain was recovered during a study of T cell changes during pregnancy in multiple sclerosis. Germline-derived CDR1 and CDR2 are MDHEN and SYDVKM. The CDR3 covers 15 residues. V shed 8 bases and J 5 bases; nucleotides not matched to a gene: 8. TCRdb's copy holds only in-frame clones and misses some; the assay was immunoSEQ multiplex PCR. The sample includes about 37,000 clones, about nine tenths of them seen just once. The chain recombines TRBV28 with TRBJ2-1, with TRBD2 matching 11 bases. The material was CD4+ T cells from peripheral blood mononuclear cells, obtained in the third trimester of pregnancy. The receptor comes from a female donor in good health, enrolled as a control in a pregnancy study. The CDR3: CASSPGLAANNEQFF. The DNA of the CDR3 is TGTGCCAGCTCACCGGGACTAGCGGCGAACAATGAGCAGTTCTTC.